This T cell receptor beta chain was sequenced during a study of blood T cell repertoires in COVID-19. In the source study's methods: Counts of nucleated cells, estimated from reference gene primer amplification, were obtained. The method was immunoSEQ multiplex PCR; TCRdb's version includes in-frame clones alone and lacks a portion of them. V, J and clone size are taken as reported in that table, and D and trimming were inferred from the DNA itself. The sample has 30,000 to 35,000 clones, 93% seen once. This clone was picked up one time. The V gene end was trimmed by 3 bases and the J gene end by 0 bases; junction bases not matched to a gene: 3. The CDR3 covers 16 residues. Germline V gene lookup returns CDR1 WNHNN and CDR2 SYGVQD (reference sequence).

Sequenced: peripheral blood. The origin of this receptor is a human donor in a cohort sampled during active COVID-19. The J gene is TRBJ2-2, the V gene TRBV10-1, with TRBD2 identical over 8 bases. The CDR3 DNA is TGCGCCAGCAGTGATCGGGGGGGTGCGAACACCGGGGAGCTGTTTTTT. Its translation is CASSDRGGANTGELFF.